This T cell receptor (beta chain) comes out of a study of Tregs in tolerant kidney transplant recipients. Study-level points and caveats: Tregs expanded with activated donor B cells seemed most donor-specific. The small number of patients limits these findings pending further validation. Nucleotide sequences could not be compared across some patients' samples due to primer changes.

Sequenced by immunoSEQ multiplex PCR; TCRdb stores in-frame clones only, minus some. The sample holds about 100,000 clones, 90% seen once. Notes on this clone: As yet, its antigen is unknown.

CD4+CD25+CD127- Tregs, CD4+CD25- non-Tregs, CD4 and CD8 cells were sorted. Germline assignment: CDR1 LNHDA and CDR2 SQIVND (reference sequence). The CDR3 has 16 residues. V was shortened by 5 bases and J by 4 bases, with 18 bases between the two germline ends. The sequences come from CD4+ T cells from blood, collected before the transplant. The receptor's source is a human donor who received a combined kidney and bone marrow transplant. The chain has TRBV19 and TRBJ2-1; maybe TRBD2 (6 bases). The CDR3 sequence: CASSPHLEGLYNEQFF. The CDR3 nucleotides read TGTGCCAGTAGTCCCCATCTGGAGGGGCTATACAATGAGCAGTTCTTC.